These T cell receptor beta chains were read from a single sample in a study of regulatory T cells in long-lasting Graves disease. TCRdb passed the multiplex PCR reads through MiXCR, listing each CDR3 protein once. Of some 450,000 distinct CDR3 sequences listed, approximately 16% are singletons. These same records also appear under a second study, on T cells in Graves' hyperthyroidism and ophthalmopathy.

The sequences come from peripheral blood mononuclear cells (PBMCs), collected at new diagnosis, from a patient treated with antithyroid drugs. These receptors came from a woman aged 25 to 45 with Graves disease. Each CDR3 is given with its conserved first and last residue. The D gene is left open where the match is weak. The listing skips clone size in some rows; elsewhere it reads once, few, many or a size class.

j_call clone_size v_call d_call cdr3_nt cdr3_aa
TRBJ2-5 . TRBV3-1 . TGTGCCAGCAGCCCTTTACTAGGGGGGGGGGGCGAGACCCAGTACTTC CASSPLLGGGGETQYF
TRBJ2-3 few TRBV10-2 TRBD2 TGCGCCAGCAGTGCAACCGGGACTAGCGGGAGACCCACAGATACGCAGTATTTT CASSATGTSGRPTDTQYF
TRBJ1-5 many TRBV7-2 . TGTGCCAGCAGCTTAGGCCGACTGAGCAATCAGCCCCAGCATTTT CASSLGRLSNQPQHF
TRBJ1-2 . TRBV9 . TGTGCCAGCAGCGTATATCAGGGCTATGGCTACACCTTC CASSVYQGYGYTF
TRBJ2-7 . TRBV15 . TGTGCCACCAGCAGAAACAGGGATTTCAACGAGCAGTACTTC CATSRNRDFNEQYF
TRBJ1-1 many TRBV12-3/TRBV12-4 . TGTGCCAGCCGCCCGGGGCGGAACACTGAAGCTTTCTTT CASRPGRNTEAFF
TRBJ2-1 few TRBV12-3/TRBV12-4 . TGTGCCAGCAGTTTTAAGCAAGGAGAAGTCCACAATGAGCAGTTCTTC CASSFKQGEVHNEQFF
TRBJ1-5 few TRBV19 TRBD1 TGTGCCAGTAGTATATCAACCCTTACCGGGACAGGGGGCTCTAGCAATCAGCCCCAGCATTTT CASSISTLTGTGGSSNQPQHF
TRBJ1-1 . TRBV6-1 . TGTGCCAGCAGTAAAAGACAGGAGGCGAACACTGAAGCTTTCTTT CASSKRQEANTEAFF
TRBJ2-7 many TRBV7-2 . TGTGCCAGCAGCTTCTTCCCCGGATACGAGCAGTACTTC CASSFFPGYEQYF
TRBJ2-7 . TRBV7-9 . TGTGCCAGCAGCTTAGGCACGGGGTGGAGCTCCTACGAGCAGTACTTC CASSLGTGWSSYEQYF
TRBJ2-1 many TRBV28 . TGTGCCAGCACAAACGCACTCCGGGAGAGTGGGGTGTACAATGAGCAGTTCTTC CASTNALRESGVYNEQFF
TRBJ2-7 . TRBV7-9 . TGTGCCAGTGGGCCGGGCCAGCTAGATACCTCCTACGAGCAGTACTTC CASGPGQLDTSYEQYF
TRBJ2-3 many TRBV7-9 TRBD2 TGTGCCAGCAGCTTTAAGGCGGGAGTCCCAGATACGCAGTATTTT CASSFKAGVPDTQYF
TRBJ1-1 many TRBV5-1 TRBD1 TGCGCCAGCAGCTTGGACAGGGGATTATCTGAAGCTTTCTTT CASSLDRGLSEAFF
TRBJ2-1 many TRBV18 TRBD2 TGTGCCAGCTCACCCAGTACTAGCGGGAGTAGGAATGAGCAGTTCTTC CASSPSTSGSRNEQFF
TRBJ1-5 few TRBV12-3/TRBV12-4 . TGTGCCAGCACGTCCAGCGATAGCAATCAGCCCCAGCATTTT CASTSSDSNQPQHF
TRBJ1-2 few TRBV7-6 TRBD1 TGTGCCAGCAGCAGAAACCCCTGGGACAGGGGTCGTAGTGGCTACACCTTC CASSRNPWDRGRSGYTF
TRBJ2-1 many TRBV2 . TGTGCCAGCAGTGGGGCTAGGATAAGCTATGAGCAGTTCTTC CASSGARISYEQFF
TRBJ2-7 . TRBV7-2 . TGTGCCAGCAGCTTAGGGACTGAAGGGGCGTACGAGCAGTACTTC CASSLGTEGAYEQYF
TRBJ1-2 many TRBV2 . TGTGCCAGCAGTGACCCAACTAACTATGGCTACACCTTC CASSDPTNYGYTF
TRBJ2-3 few TRBV11-3 . TGTGCCAGCAGCTTAGTGACGGAGGGAGATACGCAGTATTTT CASSLVTEGDTQYF
TRBJ2-1 . TRBV7-7 . TGTGCTAGCAGCTTATTCCCCCGGGGCTCCTACAATGAGCAGTTCTTC CASSLFPRGSYNEQFF
TRBJ2-7 few TRBV6-2/TRBV6-3 . TGTGCCAGCCAGGGGCCCTCCTACGAGCAGTACTTC CASQGPSYEQYF
TRBJ2-1 . TRBV7-3 TRBD1 TGTGCCAGCAGCTTAACGGGGACAGTCGATGAGCAGTTCTTC CASSLTGTVDEQFF
TRBJ2-2 few TRBV7-3 TRBD2 TGTGCCAGCCAACTAGCGGGAGGCGGGGAGCTGTTTTTT CASQLAGGGELFF
TRBJ2-3 . TRBV7-9 TRBD2 TGTGCCAGCAGCCCAACCTATAAAGTTAGCGGGAGTAGCGATACGCAGTATTTT CASSPTYKVSGSSDTQYF
TRBJ1-4 few TRBV19 . TGTGCCAGCCGACGCACGAGGCACGGTGAAAAACTGTTTTTT CASRRTRHGEKLFF
TRBJ2-3 many TRBV27 . TGTGCCAGCAGTTTAGGTGTCACCCGGACGACAGATACGCAGTATTTT CASSLGVTRTTDTQYF
TRBJ2-1 many TRBV5-1 TRBD2 TGCGCCAGCAGCTTGACTAGCGGGAGGGCCAGGGTGCCCAATGAGCAGTTCTTC CASSLTSGRARVPNEQFF
TRBJ2-1 many TRBV20-1 . TGCAGTGCTAGTTGGGACGGGTGGGGGGCATCCTACAATGAGCAGTTCTTC CSASWDGWGASYNEQFF
TRBJ2-2 few TRBV28 . TGTGCCAGCAGTGACCGACAGCTGAACACCGGGGAGCTGTTTTTT CASSDRQLNTGELFF
TRBJ2-1 many TRBV18 . TGTGCCAGCTCTTATCTAGCGAACAACAATGAGCAGTTCTTC CASSYLANNNEQFF
TRBJ2-5 many TRBV12-3/TRBV12-4 . TGTGCCAGCAGTTTGACAGATTTCAGTCAAGAGACCCAGTACTTC CASSLTDFSQETQYF
TRBJ2-6 . TRBV9 . TGTGCCAGCAGCGTAGGGGTGACTGGGGCCAACGTCCTGACTTTC CASSVGVTGANVLTF